Shown below are 30 T cell receptor beta chains from a single sample sequenced in a study of blood T cells in healthy people across ages. A sample-barcoded 5' primer and a J-beta primer mix were used in a second PCR of roughly 6 to 11 cycles. TCRdb fed the 5' RACE reads into MiXCR, producing one record per CDR3 protein. The sample consists of about 380,000 distinct CDR3 sequences, 45% to 65% of them appearing once. Sequencing was done on a sample of blood. The receptor set was obtained from a man between 60 and 75 years old in good health.

The CDR3 reads CASSPLLAGGQETQYF. The CDR3 nucleotides are TGTGCCAGCAGCCCTCTACTAGCGGGGGGCCAAGAGACCCAGTACTTC. The chain links TRBV14 to TRBJ2-5; 12 bases line up with TRBD2. The CDR3 loop spans 16 amino acids. Trimming cost V 4 bases and J 1 base; bases outside gene matches: 4. CDR1 is SGHDN and CDR2 is FVKESK in the germline V gene.

The rearrangement joins TRBV20-1 to TRBJ1-2; D call uncertain. The CDR3 is 15 residues long. The V end lost 1 base, the J end lost 6 bases, and 18 bases lay between the germline ends. Germline CDR1 and CDR2: DFQATT and SNEGSKA (reference sequence). CDR3 DNA sequence: TGCAGTGCTAGAGCCAGTAGGAGGGTTAGTGATGGCTACACCTTC. Translation gives CSARASRRVSDGYTF.

The table lists this clonotype with a few counts. The CDR3 region is CAAAETDTQYF. In DNA form, the CDR3 reads TGTGCCGCCGCAGAAACAGATACGCAGTATTTT. The chain couples TRBV10-3 to TRBJ2-3; no clear D gene. Trimming took 11 bases from V and 3 from J, leaving 9 bases between them. This CDR3 is 11 amino acids long. Germline V gene lookup returns CDR1 ENHRY and CDR2 SYGVKD.

Only a few counts were recorded for this clonotype. The rearrangement uses TRBV12-3 or TRBV12-4 and TRBJ1-1; TRBD1 agrees at 7 bases. The V gene end was trimmed by 1 base and the J gene end by 4 bases; junction bases not matched to a gene: 3. This CDR3 spans 14 amino acids. This CDR3 reads CASSLGGQFTEAFF. CDR3 DNA sequence: TGTGCCAGCAGTTTAGGGGGACAGTTCACTGAAGCTTTCTTT.

In this sample, this clonotype turned up a few times. The V and J genes are TRBV7-2 and TRBJ2-7; 9 bases line up with TRBD2. This CDR3 is 15 amino acids long. The V gene's germline CDR1 is SGHTA and CDR2 FQGNSA. V was clipped by 4 bases and J by 9 bases; unmatched bases: 13. The CDR3 reads CASSSGGGLALPQYF. As DNA, the CDR3 is TGTGCCAGCAGCTCCGGAGGGGGACTAGCCTTACCGCAGTACTTC.

Comments on this clonotype: This may arise from a read error, as a much more abundant clone is one base away. This chain links TRBV6-5 with TRBJ1-2; TRBD1 matches 11 bases. With 2 bases clipped from V and 8 bases from J, the junction kept 7 bases outside the gene matches. Germline values: CDR1 MNHEY, CDR2 SVGAGI. This CDR3 comprises 15 residues. The CDR3 DNA follows: TGTGCCAGCAGTTACGCGAGGACAGGGGGCCAAGGCTACACCTTC. It yields the protein CASSYARTGGQGYTF.

The chain combines TRBV5-6 with TRBJ2-1; D is perhaps TRBD1 or TRBD2 (5 bases each). V was pared by 4 bases and J by 9 bases, with 14 bases between. The CDR3 consists of 13 residues. Germline V gene sequence: CDR1 SGHDT, CDR2 YYEEEE. This CDR3 is CASSPDARGEQFF. CDR3 nucleotides: TGTGCCAGCAGCCCGGACGCGAGGGGTGAGCAGTTCTTC.

This clonotype has only a few counts. The CDR3 sequence is CASSFRTDRDLYEQYF. CDR3 bases: TGTGCCAGCAGTTTTAGGACAGACCGGGATCTCTACGAGCAGTACTTC. The chain has TRBV27 and TRBJ2-7; D is possibly TRBD1 (6 bases). Trimming left V 3 bases short and J 3 bases short, with 18 bases between. The CDR3 runs to 16 residues. Germline CDR1 is MNHEY and CDR2 is SMNVEV (reference sequence).

This sequence joins TRBV20-1 and TRBJ2-7; 7 bases agree with TRBD2. Germline CDR1 reads DFQATT; CDR2 reads SNEGSKA (reference sequence). V was pared by 3 bases and J by 7 bases, with 9 bases of the junction left unmatched. The CDR3 covers 13 residues. The CDR3 nucleotides read TGCAGTGCTAGTAGCGGGTCCCACCCTGAGCAGTACTTC. Its translation: CSASSGSHPEQYF.

This clonotype was recorded a few times. V is TRBV6-6 and J is TRBJ1-2; 9 bases fit TRBD1. The germline CDR1 and CDR2 sequences are MNHNY and SVGAGI (reference sequence). J gave up 8 bases and V 5 bases, and 6 bases lay outside the gene matches. This CDR3 is 13 amino acids long. This CDR3 reads CASSVQGARGYTF. CDR3 in DNA: TGTGCCAGCAGTGTACAGGGGGCTCGAGGCTACACCTTC.

Points on this clonotype: One end of the junction fails to match germline, which may point to a read error. This chain connects TRBV7-9 to TRBJ2-3; 7 nucleotides match TRBD1. CDR1 and CDR2 from the germline V gene are SEHNR and FQNEAQ (reference sequence). This CDR3 comprises 13 residues. In nucleotides, the CDR3 is TGTGCCAGCAGCTTAGCGGGGACAGATACGAAGTATTTT. Residues: CASSLAGTDTKYF.

The genes are TRBV20-1 and TRBJ2-5; 7 positions agree with TRBD2. Germline loops: CDR1 DFQATT, CDR2 SNEGSKA (reference sequence). V lost 0 bases to trimming and J lost 2 bases; unmatched junction nucleotides: 6. The CDR3 is 15 residues long. The CDR3 sequence: CSARDPSGAQETQYF. DNA of the CDR3: TGCAGTGCTAGAGATCCTAGCGGAGCACAAGAGACCCAGTACTTC.

This clonotype was detected only a few times. The J gene is TRBJ1-6, the V gene TRBV6-5; TRBD1 agrees at 7 bases. J gave up 10 bases and V 5 bases, and 14 bases lay outside the gene matches. Germline CDR1 is MNHEY and CDR2 is SVGAGI. The CDR3 has 16 residues. The DNA for the CDR3 is TGTGCCAGCAGTACAGGGGCTGGTGCTTTCATATCACCCCTCCACTTT. Encoded protein: CASSTGAGAFISPLHF.

This clonotype appeared a single time. The chain carries TRBV6-2 or TRBV6-3 and TRBJ2-4; TRBD1 matches 8 bases. Germline CDR1 and CDR2: MNHEY and SVGEGT. This CDR3 has 16 residues. The V segment lost 0 bases and the J segment 5 bases; nucleotides outside the gene matches: 6. The CDR3 loop reads CASSYSRETGENIQYF. The CDR3 DNA sequence: TGTGCCAGCAGTTACTCAAGGGAGACAGGGGAAAACATTCAGTACTTC.

The table lists this clonotype with a count of one. The chain couples TRBV5-8 to TRBJ2-3; D is perhaps TRBD2 (6 bases). CDR3 size: 15 residues. The germline gives CDR1 SGHTS, CDR2 YDEGEE. V lost 4 bases, J lost 2 bases, and 14 bases lay in between. This CDR3 reads CASSPGVADTDTQYF. CDR3 nucleotide sequence: TGTGCCAGCAGCCCCGGGGTAGCGGACACAGATACGCAGTATTTT.

The chain has TRBV14 and TRBJ2-1, with 12 bases that match TRBD2. Germline-derived CDR1 and CDR2 are SGHDN and FVKESK. The length of the CDR3 is 17 residues. V lost 4 bases to trimming and J lost 5 bases; unmatched junction nucleotides: 9. The CDR3 is CASSPFGLAGGDNEQFF. CDR3 DNA sequence: TGTGCCAGCAGCCCCTTCGGGCTAGCGGGAGGGGACAATGAGCAGTTCTTC.

The chain recombines TRBV28 with TRBJ1-4; D not resolved. The V gene lost 4 bases and the J gene lost 8 bases, with 14 bases spanning the gap. The CDR3 runs to 14 residues. CDR1 MDHEN and CDR2 SYDVKM come from the germline V gene. The CDR3 nucleotides read TGTGCCAGCAGTTCTCGGGCCAGTAACGAAAAACTGTTTTTT. Translation: CASSSRASNEKLFF.

The rearrangement joins TRBV18 to TRBJ1-2; D is uncertain. Trimming stripped 1 base from V and 4 bases from J, with 10 bases between. CDR3 length equals 14 residues. CDR1 and CDR2 (germline): KGHSH, LQKENI. CDR3 bases: TGTGCCAGCTCACCACTGTCGGAGGCCTATGGCTACACCTTC. It codes for CASSPLSEAYGYTF.

In its sample, this clonotype was seen once. This chain connects TRBV21-1 to TRBJ2-7; the table names TRBD2, a call not compared with the DNA. TRBV21-1 is an annotated pseudogene. The CDR3 is 13 residues long. CDR3 sequence: CASGGGTSYEQYF. DNA for the CDR3: TGTGCCAGCGGCGGAGGGACGTCCTACGAGCAGTACTTC.

The rearrangement joins TRBV10-3 to TRBJ2-5, with TRBD2 matching 10 bases. Germline-derived CDR1 and CDR2 are ENHRY and SYGVKD. J gave up 0 bases and V 2 bases, and 9 bases lay outside the gene matches. The CDR3 loop spans 18 amino acids. The CDR3 here is CAISEPPGAGGYQETQYF. DNA for the CDR3: TGTGCCATCAGTGAGCCCCCGGGAGCGGGGGGGTACCAAGAGACCCAGTACTTC.

In its sample, this clonotype was seen a few times. The J gene is TRBJ2-7, the V gene TRBV5-1; the D call may be TRBD1 or TRBD2 (5 bases each). The CDR3 sequence is 15 residues long. Germline V CDR1 and CDR2: SGHRS, YFSETQ. Between the trimmed V and J ends, which lost 4 bases and 4 bases, there was a span of 18 bases. CDR3 residues: CASSQLDQGGYEQYF. CDR3 DNA sequence: TGCGCCAGCAGCCAACTGGACCAGGGCGGGTACGAGCAGTACTTC.

The chain employs TRBV20-1 and TRBJ1-2; 10 bases are shared with TRBD1. CDR3 length: 13 residues. V lost 5 bases, J lost 6 bases, and 6 bases stayed unmatched. The germline gives CDR1 DFQATT, CDR2 SNEGSKA (reference sequence). As DNA, the CDR3 is TGCAGTGCTGACGCGACAGGGGGCAATGGCTACACCTTC. This gives the protein CSADATGGNGYTF.

The chain joins TRBV29-1 to TRBJ1-1, with D unresolved. Trimming took off 5 bases at V and 1 base at J, with 11 bases between the two ends. The CDR3 is made up of 13 amino acids. Germline V lookup: CDR1 SQVTM, CDR2 ANQGSEA. CDR3 nucleotides: TGCAGCGTTCGACCCTCTCGGAACACTGAAGCTTTCTTT. Protein sequence: CSVRPSRNTEAFF.

This sequence joins TRBV7-2 and TRBJ2-4, with D possibly being TRBD1 or TRBD2 (5 bases each). The J call may not be correct, given that the DNA end is closer to TRBJ2-5. This CDR3 is 14 amino acids long. In germline, CDR1 is SGHTA, CDR2 FQGNSA. The CDR3 loop reads CASTFGGAGETQYF. DNA for the CDR3: TGTGCCAGCACCTTTGGGGGTGCCGGAGAGACCCAGTACTTC.

V usage is TRBV6-5 and J usage is TRBJ1-1; weak D call: TRBD1 (5 bases). Germline CDR1 and CDR2: MNHEY and SVGAGI. The CDR3 runs to 14 residues. With 6 bases removed from V and 1 base from J, the gap between germline ends came to 12 bases. The CDR3 nucleotides are TGTGCCAGCAGCCGCGGAGGACAGAACACTGAAGCTTTCTTT. Translated: CASSRGGQNTEAFF.

The chain uses TRBV7-2 and TRBJ2-5, with D perhaps TRBD2 (6 bases). V shed 1 base and J shed 11 bases, with 26 bases lying between them. The germline V gene has CDR1 SGHTA and CDR2 FQGNSA. This CDR3 has 17 residues. The CDR3 region is CASSLVVRGGSYNEQYF. For the CDR3, the DNA is TGTGCCAGCAGCTTAGTGGTGCGGGGAGGATCCTACAATGAGCAGTACTTC.

This clonotype was observed many times. This rearrangement joins TRBV7-2 to TRBJ2-1, with a tentative D call TRBD2 (6 bases). The germline V gene encodes CDR1 SGHTA and CDR2 FQGNSA. V lost 2 bases, J lost 6 bases, and 11 bases lay in between. The CDR3 has 14 amino acids. The CDR3 coding sequence is TGTGCCAGCAGCTTATTCCAGGGAGGCAATGAGCAGTTCTTC. Translating gives CASSLFQGGNEQFF.

V gene TRBV6-4 combines with J gene TRBJ2-3; 8 bases agree with TRBD2. The V gene end was trimmed by 6 bases and the J gene end by 4 bases; junction bases not matched to a gene: 6. This CDR3 is 14 amino acids long. The germline V gene has CDR1 MRHNA and CDR2 SNTAGT. The CDR3 protein is CASSARGGPDTQYF. The CDR3 DNA sequence: TGTGCCAGCAGCGCTCGGGGGGGCCCAGATACGCAGTATTTT.

The chain carries TRBV20-1 and TRBJ2-1; the match to TRBD2 covers 9 bases. The CDR3 consists of 15 residues. Losses at the gene ends were 3 bases for V and 5 bases for J; bases not matched to a gene: 8. The germline CDR1 and CDR2 sequences are DFQATT and SNEGSKA (reference sequence). CDR3 sequence reads: CSASFAGGANNEQFF. CDR3 nucleotide sequence: TGCAGTGCTAGCTTCGCGGGGGGGGCCAACAATGAGCAGTTCTTC.

V is TRBV20-1 and J is TRBJ2-5; 11 nucleotides line up with TRBD2. Germline CDR1 DFQATT, CDR2 SNEGSKA (reference sequence). The CDR3 runs to 14 residues. V lost 3 bases, J lost 4 bases, and 4 bases stayed unmatched. CDR3 protein: CSARTGLAGETQYF. The CDR3 DNA follows: TGCAGTGCTAGGACAGGACTAGCGGGAGAGACCCAGTACTTC.